One sample yielded the 15 T cell receptor beta chains listed below, sequenced in a study of cytomegalovirus exposure and HLA in healthy donors. The PCR made use of 60 Vbeta and 13 Jbeta primers. The protocol was immunoSEQ multiplex PCR, while the TCRdb copy is restricted to in-frame clones and leaves out a portion. In the table there are around 150,000 clones, around 79% of which are singletons. The sequenced material came from PBMCs. The receptors stem from a man aged 40-49 years in good health and CMV-seronegative.

V gene TRBV28 combines with J gene TRBJ1-5; possibly TRBD1 for D (6 bases). Germline V gene data show CDR1 as MDHEN and CDR2 as SYDVKM. This CDR3 contains 17 residues. Trimming stripped 5 bases from V and 3 bases from J, with 20 bases between. CDR3 residues: CASSPPATGSYNQPQHF. The DNA of the CDR3 is TGTGCCAGCAGTCCCCCCGCGACAGGTTCCTACAATCAGCCCCAGCATTTT. Variable domain in full (rest from reference TRBV28 and TRBJ1-5): DVKVTQSSRYLVKRTGEKVFLECVQDMDHENMFWYRQDPGLGLRLIYFSYDVKMKEKGDIPEGYSVSREKKERFSLILESASTNQTSMYLCASSPPATGSYNQPQHFGDGTRLSIL.

This clone has only a few counts. The chain uses TRBV16 and TRBJ1-1; 8 nucleotides align to TRBD1. Germline lookup yields CDR1 KGHSY and CDR2 FQNENV. The CDR3 sequence is 14 residues long. Trimming took 4 bases from V and 5 from J; bases not matched to a gene: 6. The CDR3: CASSLDRGGTEAFF. CDR3 DNA: TGTGCCAGCAGCCTCGACAGGGGCGGGACTGAAGCTTTCTTT.

The V and J genes are TRBV2 and TRBJ2-7, with D tentatively TRBD1 (8 bases). The length of the CDR3 is 15 residues. Germline V gene sequence: CDR1 SNHLY, CDR2 FYNNEI. The germline V and J ends were trimmed by 7 bases and 2 bases, with 18 bases remaining between them. CDR3 bases: TGTGCCAGCAACGTAGGACAGGGAGGGACCTACGAGCAGTACTTC. Its translation is CASNVGQGGTYEQYF.

A remark on this clone: The same CDR3 also results from other DNA sequences found in this sample. This chain uses TRBV27 with TRBJ1-2, with TRBD1 identical over 7 bases. The ends lost 3 bases at V and 7 bases at J; junction bases unmatched: 2. This CDR3 is built from 12 residues. In germline, CDR1 is MNHEY, CDR2 SMNVEV (reference sequence). CDR3 sequence (DNA): TGTGCCAGCAGTTTCCAGGGGGGTGGCTACACCTTC. Protein sequence: CASSFQGGGYTF.

The V call is TRBV5-5, the J call TRBJ2-1; tentative D call: TRBD2 (7 bases). There are 17 residues in the CDR3. CDR1 SGHKS and CDR2 YYEKEE come from the germline V gene (reference sequence). V lost 2 bases and J lost 4, with 19 bases in between. As DNA, the CDR3 is TGTGCCAGCAGCTTAATTAGCCGGGGGGCCTATTACAATGAGCAGTTCTTC. The encoded protein is CASSLISRGAYYNEQFF.

The chain is built from TRBV7-8 and TRBJ2-1, with 8 bases lining up with TRBD2. After removal of 5 bases from V and 1 base from J, the junction contained 7 bases not matched to a gene. The germline gives CDR1 SGHVS, CDR2 FQNEAQ. The CDR3 is 16 residues long. The CDR3 DNA reads TGTGCCAGCAGCCCGGGGGGGGCAGCTTCCTACAATGAGCAGTTCTTC. It specifies CASSPGGAASYNEQFF.

The J gene is TRBJ2-2, the V gene TRBV29-1, with D perhaps matching TRBD1 (6 bases). This CDR3 region has 14 residues. The V end lost 3 bases, the J end lost 0 bases, and 8 bases lay between the germline ends. Germline assignment: CDR1 SQVTM and CDR2 ANQGSEA. Here the CDR3 reads CSVDEGANTGELFF. The CDR3 DNA follows: TGCAGCGTTGATGAGGGGGCGAACACCGGGGAGCTGTTTTTT.

The V gene is TRBV7-3, the J gene TRBJ2-5, with TRBD1 matching 10 bases. This CDR3 is built from 16 residues. After removal of 3 bases from V and 4 bases from J, the junction contained 8 bases not matched to a gene. Per germline, CDR1 SGHTA and CDR2 FQGTGA. In DNA, the CDR3 is TGTGCCAGCAGCTTGCTTGGACAGGGGGTTCCAGAGACCCAGTACTTC. It specifies CASSLLGQGVPETQYF.

The chain recombines TRBV27 with TRBJ1-6, with D possibly being TRBD1 (5 bases). Trimming removed 3 bases at V and 7 bases at J, with 10 bases between. This CDR3 contains 14 residues. The V gene's germline CDR1 is MNHEY and CDR2 SMNVEV (reference sequence). In DNA, the CDR3 is TGTGCCAGCAGTTTGGGACTCTCAAATTCACCCCTCCACTTT. Translated, it gives CASSLGLSNSPLHF.

This clone was counted a few times. The V call is TRBV6-5, the J call TRBJ1-1; TRBD1 is a possible D gene (6 bases). Looked up from germline, CDR1 is MNHEY and CDR2 is SVGAGI. The length of the CDR3 is 13 residues. V lost 7 bases and J 4 bases, leaving 13 bases between the germline ends. The DNA for the CDR3 is TGTGCCAGCAAAGGGGGTACTACCACTGAAGCTTTCTTT. As protein: CASKGGTTTEAFF.

This chain joins TRBV7-8 and TRBJ2-7; the D gene is possibly TRBD1 (5 bases). Per germline, CDR1 SGHVS and CDR2 FQNEAQ. V was clipped by 2 bases and J by 6 bases, with 17 bases between them. There are 15 residues in the CDR3. The CDR3 is CASSLFGPGQLEQYF. The CDR3 bases are TGTGCCAGCAGCTTATTTGGCCCAGGGCAACTCGAGCAGTACTTC.

Of note for this clone: One end of the junction is discordant with germline, which a read error may explain. CDR3 residues: CASSDSPGSDTQYF. Written as DNA, the CDR3 is TGTGCCAGCAGTGACTCCCCCGGTTCAGATACGCAGTATTTT. The rearrangement joins TRBV6-5 to TRBJ2-3; D is unresolved. This CDR3 contains 14 residues. In germline, CDR1 is MNHEY, CDR2 SVGAGI.

The V call is TRBV5-1, the J call TRBJ2-5; tentative D call: TRBD1 (6 bases). The CDR3 runs to 14 residues. V was shortened by 4 bases and J by 0 bases, with 10 bases between the two germline ends. Per germline, CDR1 SGHRS and CDR2 YFSETQ. The CDR3 DNA is TGCGCCAGCAGCCCCCGGGACAACCAAGAGACCCAGTACTTC. This codes for CASSPRDNQETQYF. The full variable domain, in which reference TRBV5-1 and TRBJ2-5 provide the parts outside the CDR3, is KAGVTQTPRYLIKTRGQQVTLSCSPISGHRSVSWYQQTPGQGLQFLFEYFSETQRNKGNFPGRFSGRQFSNSRSEMNVSTLELGDSALYLCASSPRDNQETQYFGPGTRLLVL.

V gene TRBV4-2 combines with J gene TRBJ2-1; perhaps TRBD1 as D (6 bases). In germline, CDR1 is LGHNA, CDR2 YNFKEQ. V lost 0 bases, J lost 0 bases, and 15 bases lay in between. CDR3 length: 18 amino acids. CDR3 region: CASSQDPQGSGSYNEQFF. The CDR3 DNA follows: TGTGCCAGCAGCCAAGATCCCCAGGGGTCTGGCTCCTACAATGAGCAGTTCTTC.

The CDR3 loop reads CASSTGAGETQYF. CDR3 nucleotide sequence: TGTGCCAGCAGTACAGGGGCGGGAGAGACCCAGTACTTC. V and J are TRBV27 and TRBJ2-5, with TRBD1 matching over 7 bases. The CDR3 sequence is 13 residues long. Germline-derived CDR1 and CDR2 are MNHEY and SMNVEV (reference sequence). The V segment lost 5 bases and the J segment 4 bases; nucleotides outside the gene matches: 4.